This TCR beta chain was recovered during a study of STAT3 mutations in large granular lymphocyte leukemia. Study as a whole: More than half of T-LGLL patients received immunosuppressive therapy. Study observations and caveats: Clonal expansion was inferred from other time points because no sample existed at each clone's first appearance. Every T-LGLL patient had at least one immunodominant TCRbeta clonotype. Treatment regimens differed across patients between samplings.

CDR1 SGHTA and CDR2 FQGNSA come from the germline V gene. V gave up 4 bases and J gave up 8 bases; unmatched junction bases: 5. This CDR3 is built from 13 residues. This clone was picked up a small number of times. The target antigen is unknown. Average productive template count per sample was around 40,000. The method was immunoSEQ multiplex PCR; TCRdb's version includes in-frame clones alone and lacks a portion of them. The sample has 15,000 or so clones; approximately 84% are singletons. The clonotype originates from a man aged 45-65 years with T-cell large granular lymphocyte leukemia. Some clones in this sample may be carry-over from other donors' samples. Sequencing used peripheral blood mononuclear cells. The chain joins TRBV7-2 to TRBJ2-1; TRBD2 aligns across 7 bases. The CDR3 protein is CASSYRAGDEQFF. In nucleotides, the CDR3 is TGTGCCAGCAGCTACCGTGCGGGGGATGAGCAGTTCTTC.